This T cell receptor beta chain appears in the sequencing data of a study of blood T cell repertoires in COVID-19. Study overall: Both acute and convalescent COVID-19 samples were obtained from the United States, Italy and Spain. T cells, B-cell-depleted T cells, or PBMCs supplied cDNA or gDNA.

Using immunoSEQ multiplex PCR, the repertoire was profiled, and TCRdb retains in-frame clones only, with some absent. Of approximately 200,000 clones in the sample, roughly nine tenths were seen once. With 2 bases clipped from V and 9 bases from J, the junction kept 8 bases outside the gene matches. CDR1 is SGHRS and CDR2 is YFSETQ in the germline V gene. CDR3 size: 15 residues. Participant-reported clinical history was the basis for cohort assignment. The receptor was derived from a woman aged 18-30 years in a cohort exposed to, infected with or recovered from COVID-19 (not recorded which). Source material: PBMCs or T cells enriched from blood (not recorded which). The chain uses TRBV5-1 and TRBJ2-1; 10 bases align to TRBD2. The CDR3 protein is CASSLGLAGDGEQFF. The CDR3 nucleotides read TGCGCCAGCAGCTTAGGGCTAGCGGGAGACGGTGAGCAGTTCTTC. Combining the CDR3 with reference TRBV5-1 and TRBJ2-1 gives the whole variable domain KAGVTQTPRYLIKTRGQQVTLSCSPISGHRSVSWYQQTPGQGLQFLFEYFSETQRNKGNFPGRFSGRQFSNSRSEMNVSTLELGDSALYLCASSLGLAGDGEQFFGPGTRLTVL.